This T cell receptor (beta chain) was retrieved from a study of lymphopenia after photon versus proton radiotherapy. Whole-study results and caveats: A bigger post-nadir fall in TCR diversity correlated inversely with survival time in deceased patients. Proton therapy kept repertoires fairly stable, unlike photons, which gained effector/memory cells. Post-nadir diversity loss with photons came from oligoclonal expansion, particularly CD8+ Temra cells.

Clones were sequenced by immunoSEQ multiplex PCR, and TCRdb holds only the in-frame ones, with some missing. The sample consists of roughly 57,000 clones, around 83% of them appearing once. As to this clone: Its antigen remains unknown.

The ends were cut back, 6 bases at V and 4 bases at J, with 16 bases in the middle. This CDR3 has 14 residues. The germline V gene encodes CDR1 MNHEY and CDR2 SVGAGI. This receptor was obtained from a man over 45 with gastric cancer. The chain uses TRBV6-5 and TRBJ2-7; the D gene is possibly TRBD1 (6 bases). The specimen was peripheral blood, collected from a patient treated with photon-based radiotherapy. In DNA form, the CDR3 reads TGTGCCAGCAGCCGGACACTCACAGGGTACGAGCAGTACTTC. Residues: CASSRTLTGYEQYF.